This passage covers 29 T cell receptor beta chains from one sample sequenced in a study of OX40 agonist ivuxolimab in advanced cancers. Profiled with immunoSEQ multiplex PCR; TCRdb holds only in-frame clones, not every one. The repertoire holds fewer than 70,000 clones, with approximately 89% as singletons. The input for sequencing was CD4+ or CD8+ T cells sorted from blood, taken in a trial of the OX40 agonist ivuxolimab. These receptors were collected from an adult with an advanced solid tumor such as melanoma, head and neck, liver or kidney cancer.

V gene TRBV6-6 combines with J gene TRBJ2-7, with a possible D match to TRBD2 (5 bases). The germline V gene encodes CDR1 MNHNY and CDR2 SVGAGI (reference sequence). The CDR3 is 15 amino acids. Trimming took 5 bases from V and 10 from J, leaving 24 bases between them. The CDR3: CASSHDPGLQRLQYF. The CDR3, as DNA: TGTGCCAGCAGTCACGACCCGGGCTTGCAGAGACTACAGTACTTC.

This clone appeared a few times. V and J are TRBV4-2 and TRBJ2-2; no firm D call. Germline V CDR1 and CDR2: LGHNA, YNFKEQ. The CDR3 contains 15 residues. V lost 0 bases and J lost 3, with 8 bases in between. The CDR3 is CASSQDLGDTGELFF. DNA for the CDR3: TGTGCCAGCAGCCAAGATCTTGGAGACACCGGGGAGCTGTTTTTT.

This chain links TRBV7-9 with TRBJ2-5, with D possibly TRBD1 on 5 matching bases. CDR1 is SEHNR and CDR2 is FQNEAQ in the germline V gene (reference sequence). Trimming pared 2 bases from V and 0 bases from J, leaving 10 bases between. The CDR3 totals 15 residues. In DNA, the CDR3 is TGTGCCAGCAGCTTAAGGCTAGGGGACCAAGAGACCCAGTACTTC. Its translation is CASSLRLGDQETQYF.

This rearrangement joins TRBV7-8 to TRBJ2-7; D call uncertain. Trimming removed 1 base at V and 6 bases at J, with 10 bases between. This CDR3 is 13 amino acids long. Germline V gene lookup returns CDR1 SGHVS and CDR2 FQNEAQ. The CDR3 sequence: CASSLGFSGEQYF. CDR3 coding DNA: TGTGCCAGCAGCTTAGGATTTTCAGGCGAGCAGTACTTC.

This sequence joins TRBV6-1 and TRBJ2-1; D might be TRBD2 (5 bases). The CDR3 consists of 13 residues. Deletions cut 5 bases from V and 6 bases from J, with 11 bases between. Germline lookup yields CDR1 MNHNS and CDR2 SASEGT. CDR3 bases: TGTGCCAGCAGTTGGGTGACTACCAATGAGCAGTTCTTC. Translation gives CASSWVTTNEQFF.

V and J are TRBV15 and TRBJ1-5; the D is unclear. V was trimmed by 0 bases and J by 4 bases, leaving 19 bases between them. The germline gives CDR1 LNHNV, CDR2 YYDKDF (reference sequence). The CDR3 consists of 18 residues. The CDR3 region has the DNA TGTGCCACCAGCAGAGAGGCGGAATGGACTTGGAGTAATCAGCCCCAGCATTTT. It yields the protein CATSREAEWTWSNQPQHF. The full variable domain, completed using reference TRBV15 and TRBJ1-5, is DAMVIQNPRYQVTQFGKPVTLSCSQTLNHNVMYWYQQKSSQAPKLLFHYYDKDFNNEADTPDNFQSRRPNTSFCFLDIRSPGLGDTAMYLCATSREAEWTWSNQPQHFGDGTRLSIL.

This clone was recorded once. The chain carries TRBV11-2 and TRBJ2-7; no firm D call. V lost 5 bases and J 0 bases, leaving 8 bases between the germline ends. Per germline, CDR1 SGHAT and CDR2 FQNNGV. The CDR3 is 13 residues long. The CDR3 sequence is CASSGDASYEQYF. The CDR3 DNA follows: TGTGCCAGCAGCGGGGATGCCTCCTACGAGCAGTACTTC.

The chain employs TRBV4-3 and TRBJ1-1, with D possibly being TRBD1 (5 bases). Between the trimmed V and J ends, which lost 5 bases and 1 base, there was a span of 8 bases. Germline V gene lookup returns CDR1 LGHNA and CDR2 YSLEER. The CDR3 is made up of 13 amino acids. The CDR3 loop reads CASSAGQNTEAFF. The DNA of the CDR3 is TGCGCCAGCAGCGCCGGACAGAACACTGAAGCTTTCTTT.

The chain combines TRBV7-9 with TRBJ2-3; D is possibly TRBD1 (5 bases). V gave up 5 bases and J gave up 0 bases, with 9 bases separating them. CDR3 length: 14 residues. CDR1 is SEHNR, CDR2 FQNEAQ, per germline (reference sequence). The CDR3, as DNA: TGTGCCAGCAGCGACAGAGCTAGCACAGATACGCAGTATTTT. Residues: CASSDRASTDTQYF.

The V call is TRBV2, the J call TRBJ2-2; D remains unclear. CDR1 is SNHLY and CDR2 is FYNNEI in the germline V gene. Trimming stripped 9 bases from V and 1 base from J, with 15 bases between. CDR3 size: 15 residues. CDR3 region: CASDDGIQNTGELFF. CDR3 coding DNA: TGTGCCAGTGACGACGGCATACAGAACACCGGGGAGCTGTTTTTT.

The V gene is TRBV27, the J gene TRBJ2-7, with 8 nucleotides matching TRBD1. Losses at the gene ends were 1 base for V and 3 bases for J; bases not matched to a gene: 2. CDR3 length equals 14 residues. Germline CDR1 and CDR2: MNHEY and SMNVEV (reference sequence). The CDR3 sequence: CASSLFGTGYEQYF. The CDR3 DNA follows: TGTGCCAGCAGTTTATTCGGGACAGGCTACGAGCAGTACTTC.

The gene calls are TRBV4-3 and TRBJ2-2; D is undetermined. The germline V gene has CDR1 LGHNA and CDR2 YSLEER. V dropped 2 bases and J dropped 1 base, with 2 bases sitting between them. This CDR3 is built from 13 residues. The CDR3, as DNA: TGCGCCAGCAGCCAACTGAACACCGGGGAGCTGTTTTTT. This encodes CASSQLNTGELFF.

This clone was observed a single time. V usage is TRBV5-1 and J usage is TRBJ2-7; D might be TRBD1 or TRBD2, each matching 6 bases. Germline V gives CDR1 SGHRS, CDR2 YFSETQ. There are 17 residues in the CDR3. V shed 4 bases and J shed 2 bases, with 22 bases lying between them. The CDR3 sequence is CASSPRGTGAAPYEQYF. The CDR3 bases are TGCGCCAGCAGCCCTAGGGGGACGGGGGCTGCCCCCTACGAGCAGTACTTC.

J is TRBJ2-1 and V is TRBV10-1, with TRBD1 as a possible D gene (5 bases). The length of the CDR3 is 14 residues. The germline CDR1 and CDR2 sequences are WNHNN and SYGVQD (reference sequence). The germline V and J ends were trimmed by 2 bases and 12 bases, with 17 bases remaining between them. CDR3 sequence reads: CASSEELDTLVQFF. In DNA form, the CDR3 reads TGCGCCAGCAGTGAGGAATTGGACACTCTGGTGCAGTTCTTC.

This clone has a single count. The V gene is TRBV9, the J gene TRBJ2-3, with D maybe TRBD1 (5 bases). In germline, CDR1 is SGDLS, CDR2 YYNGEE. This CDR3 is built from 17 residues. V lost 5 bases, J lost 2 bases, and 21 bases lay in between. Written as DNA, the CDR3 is TGTGCCAGCAGTCAAGGGGTTGAGGCAGCCCTCACAGATACGCAGTATTTT. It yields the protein CASSQGVEAALTDTQYF.

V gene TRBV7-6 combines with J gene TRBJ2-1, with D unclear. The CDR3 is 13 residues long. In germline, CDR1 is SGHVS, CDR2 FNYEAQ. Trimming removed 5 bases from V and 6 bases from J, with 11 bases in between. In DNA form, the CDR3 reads TGTGCCAGCAGCCTCGCGGCGGCCAATGAGCAGTTCTTC. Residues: CASSLAAANEQFF. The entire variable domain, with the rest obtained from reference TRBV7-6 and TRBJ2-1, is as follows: GAGVSQSPRYKVTKRGQDVALRCDPISGHVSLYWYRQALGQGPEFLTYFNYEAQQDKSGLPNDRFSAERPEGSISTLTIQRTEQRDSAMYRCASSLAAANEQFFGPGTRLTVL.

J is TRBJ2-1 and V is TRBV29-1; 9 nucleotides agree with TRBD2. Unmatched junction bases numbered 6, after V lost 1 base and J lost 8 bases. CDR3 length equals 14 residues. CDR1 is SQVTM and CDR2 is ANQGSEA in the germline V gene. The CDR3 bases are TGCAGCGTTGAAGGCTTAGCGGGAGAACATGAGCAGTTCTTC. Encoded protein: CSVEGLAGEHEQFF.

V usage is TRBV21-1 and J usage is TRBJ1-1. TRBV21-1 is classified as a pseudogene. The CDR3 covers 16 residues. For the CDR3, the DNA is TGTGCCAGCAGCAAGAAGAAAGGGATCGGCCCCACTGAAGCTTTCTTT. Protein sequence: CASSKKKGIGPTEAFF.

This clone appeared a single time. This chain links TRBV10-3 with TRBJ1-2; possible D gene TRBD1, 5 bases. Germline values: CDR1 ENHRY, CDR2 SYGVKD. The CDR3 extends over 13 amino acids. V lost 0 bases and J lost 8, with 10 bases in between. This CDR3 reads CAISESGVYGYTF. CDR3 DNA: TGTGCCATCAGTGAGTCAGGGGTGTACGGCTACACCTTC.

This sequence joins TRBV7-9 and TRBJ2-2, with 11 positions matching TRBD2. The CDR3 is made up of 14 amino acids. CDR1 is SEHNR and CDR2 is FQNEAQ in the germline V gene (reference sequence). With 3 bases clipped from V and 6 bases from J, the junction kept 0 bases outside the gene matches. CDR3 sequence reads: CASSLGLAAGELFF. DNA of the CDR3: TGTGCCAGCAGCTTGGGACTAGCGGCCGGGGAGCTGTTTTTT.

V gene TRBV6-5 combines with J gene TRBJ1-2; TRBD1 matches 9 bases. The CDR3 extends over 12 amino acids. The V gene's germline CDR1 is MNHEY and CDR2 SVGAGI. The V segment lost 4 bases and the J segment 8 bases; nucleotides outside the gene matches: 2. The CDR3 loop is CASSWDRVGYTF. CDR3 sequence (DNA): TGTGCCAGCAGTTGGGACAGGGTAGGCTACACCTTC.

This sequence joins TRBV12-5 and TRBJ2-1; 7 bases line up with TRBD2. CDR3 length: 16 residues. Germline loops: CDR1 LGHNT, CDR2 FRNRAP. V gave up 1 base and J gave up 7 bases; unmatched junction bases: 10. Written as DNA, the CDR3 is TGTGCTAGTGGTTTGGCCCTAGCGGAGGGGTATAATGAGCAGTTCTTC. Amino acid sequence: CASGLALAEGYNEQFF.

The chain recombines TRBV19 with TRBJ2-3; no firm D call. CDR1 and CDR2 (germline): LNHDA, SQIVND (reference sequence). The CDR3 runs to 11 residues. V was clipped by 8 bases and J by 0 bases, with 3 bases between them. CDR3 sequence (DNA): TGTGCCAGTCTTAGCACAGATACGCAGTATTTT. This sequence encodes CASLSTDTQYF.

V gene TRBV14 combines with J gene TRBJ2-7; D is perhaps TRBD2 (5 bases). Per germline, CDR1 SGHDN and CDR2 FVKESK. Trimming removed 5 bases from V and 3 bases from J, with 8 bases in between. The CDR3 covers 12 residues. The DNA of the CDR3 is TGTGCCAGCAGCTTCGACTACTACGAGCAGTACTTC. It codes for CASSFDYYEQYF.

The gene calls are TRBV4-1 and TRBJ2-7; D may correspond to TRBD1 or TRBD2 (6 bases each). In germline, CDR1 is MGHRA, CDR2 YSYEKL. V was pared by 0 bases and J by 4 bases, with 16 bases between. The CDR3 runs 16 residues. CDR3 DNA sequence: TGCGCCAGCAGCCAAGAAGGTGACGGGGGCGCTTACGAGCAGTACTTC. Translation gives CASSQEGDGGAYEQYF.

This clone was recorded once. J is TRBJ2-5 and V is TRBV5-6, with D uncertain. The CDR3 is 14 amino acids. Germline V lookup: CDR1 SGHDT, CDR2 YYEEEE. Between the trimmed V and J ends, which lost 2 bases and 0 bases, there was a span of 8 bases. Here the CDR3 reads CASSFEQNQETQYF. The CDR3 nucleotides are TGTGCCAGCAGCTTTGAACAGAACCAAGAGACCCAGTACTTC.

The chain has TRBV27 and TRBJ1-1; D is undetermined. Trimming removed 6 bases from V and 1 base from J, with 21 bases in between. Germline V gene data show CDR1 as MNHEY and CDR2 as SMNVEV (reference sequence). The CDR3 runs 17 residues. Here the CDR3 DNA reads TGTGCCAGCAGCCACGGGCCTCCAAAAATTGCGAACACTGAAGCTTTCTTT. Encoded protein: CASSHGPPKIANTEAFF.

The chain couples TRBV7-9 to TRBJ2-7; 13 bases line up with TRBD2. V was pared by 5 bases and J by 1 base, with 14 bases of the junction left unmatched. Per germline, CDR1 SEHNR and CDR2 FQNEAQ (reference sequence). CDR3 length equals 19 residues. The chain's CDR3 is CASSRGGLAGDGFSYEQYF. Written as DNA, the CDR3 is TGTGCCAGCAGCCGCGGCGGACTAGCGGGAGATGGGTTTTCCTACGAGCAGTACTTC.

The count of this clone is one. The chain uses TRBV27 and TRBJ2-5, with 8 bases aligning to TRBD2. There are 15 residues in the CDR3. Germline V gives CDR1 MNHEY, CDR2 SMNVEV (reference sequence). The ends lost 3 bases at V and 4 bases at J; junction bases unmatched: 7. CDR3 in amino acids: CASSFQREIRETQYF. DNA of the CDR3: TGTGCCAGCAGTTTCCAGCGGGAGATTCGAGAGACCCAGTACTTC.